What follows are 16 T cell receptor beta chains derived from one specimen sequenced in a study of patients and donors after allogeneic stem cell transplantation. TCRdb redid the calling of the RT-PCR reads with MiXCR, one entry per CDR3 protein. The sample contains about 410,000 distinct CDR3 sequences, 16% of which appear only once. The specimen sequenced was blood, either unsorted or a sorted T cell fraction (not recorded which). The receptors derive from a human donor who was either an allogeneic HSCT recipient or a stem cell or donor lymphocyte infusion donor (not recorded which). It is not recorded whose cells these are; they may come from a transplant donor.

The table lists this clonotype with a few counts. This chain connects TRBV20-1 to TRBJ2-1, with D tentatively TRBD1 or TRBD2 (6 bases each). V lost 0 bases to trimming and J lost 7 bases, with 19 bases between them. This CDR3 is 16 amino acids long. The germline gives CDR1 DFQATT, CDR2 SNEGSKA (reference sequence). CDR3 bases: TGCAGTGCTAGAGATCGACGCAGGGGTCGGGGGAATGAGCAGTTCTTC. Translating gives CSARDRRRGRGNEQFF.

The rearrangement joins TRBV20-1 to TRBJ2-2, with 9 nucleotides matching TRBD1. In germline, CDR1 is DFQATT, CDR2 SNEGSKA (reference sequence). V gave up 6 bases and J gave up 5 bases; unmatched junction bases: 7. The CDR3 covers 14 residues. The CDR3 sequence is CSANRGQGTGELFF. The CDR3 DNA reads TGCAGTGCAAACAGGGGGCAAGGGACCGGGGAGCTGTTTTTT.

This chain joins TRBV7-8 and TRBJ2-7, with 7 bases that match TRBD1. Trimming removed 5 bases from V and 9 bases from J; junction bases left unmatched: 13. The CDR3 has 14 residues. Germline values: CDR1 SGHVS, CDR2 FQNEAQ. CDR3 sequence: CASSERTGLEGQYF. The CDR3 region has the DNA TGTGCCAGCAGCGAACGGACAGGCCTCGAAGGGCAGTACTTC.

This clonotype appeared a few times. The chain joins TRBV4-1 to TRBJ2-7; 9 bases map to TRBD1. The CDR3 runs 16 residues. Germline V gene lookup returns CDR1 MGHRA and CDR2 YSYEKL. V was clipped by 0 bases and J by 3 bases; unmatched bases: 6. CDR3 coding DNA: TGCGCCAGCAGCCAAGATAGGACAGGGGATTTCTACGAGCAGTACTTC. Amino acids: CASSQDRTGDFYEQYF.

The sample holds a few counts of this clonotype. The V and J genes are TRBV29-1 and TRBJ1-1; D gene uncertain. The germline V gene encodes CDR1 SQVTM and CDR2 ANQGSEA. The CDR3 runs to 11 residues. V was cut by 7 bases and J by 8 bases, with 14 bases left in between. CDR3 sequence reads: CSGRSGREAFF. The CDR3 region has the DNA TGCAGCGGTCGTTCCGGGAGAGAAGCTTTCTTT.

The chain carries TRBV15 and TRBJ2-2, with D tentatively TRBD1 (6 bases). Trimming took off 3 bases at V and 3 bases at J, with 11 bases between the two ends. CDR1 and CDR2 (germline): LNHNV, YYDKDF (reference sequence). The CDR3 is made up of 15 amino acids. This CDR3 reads CATSSPHRDTGELFF. The DNA of the CDR3 is TGTGCCACCAGCAGCCCCCACAGGGACACCGGGGAGCTGTTTTTT.

This chain joins TRBV7-2 and TRBJ1-5; 10 bases map to TRBD1. The V segment lost 6 bases and the J segment 4 bases; nucleotides outside the gene matches: 6. The CDR3 has 15 amino acids. Per the germline V gene, CDR1 is SGHTA and CDR2 is FQGNSA. The CDR3 spells CASRLDRGGNQPQHF. In nucleotides, the CDR3 is TGTGCCAGCAGATTGGACAGGGGGGGGAATCAGCCCCAGCATTTT.

The chain recombines TRBV11-3 with TRBJ1-1, with D possibly TRBD1 on 5 matching bases. The germline gives CDR1 SGHNT, CDR2 YENEEA. The V and J ends lost 6 bases and 6 bases respectively, with 20 bases between them. This CDR3 comprises 15 residues. The CDR3 DNA reads TGTGCCAGCAGGATGACAGAACTTGTTAGCGCTGAAGCTTTCTTT. It specifies CASRMTELVSAEAFF.

This clonotype turned up a few times. This chain links TRBV30 with TRBJ2-1; a weak D match, TRBD2 (5 bases). The germline gives CDR1 GTSNPN, CDR2 SVGIG (reference sequence). Trimming left V 5 bases short and J 3 bases short, with 8 bases between. The CDR3 loop spans 12 amino acids. The CDR3 protein is CAWLRDYNEQFF. The CDR3 DNA is TGTGCCTGGCTTCGGGACTACAATGAGCAGTTCTTC.

The chain carries TRBV20-1 and TRBJ2-4; D call uncertain. CDR3 length: 16 residues. V was trimmed by 0 bases and J by 4 bases, leaving 16 bases between them. The germline V gene has CDR1 DFQATT and CDR2 SNEGSKA (reference sequence). For the CDR3, the DNA is TGCAGTGCTAGAGATACCCCCCAAAAGGGAAAAAACATTCAGTACTTC. It codes for CSARDTPQKGKNIQYF.

This clonotype showed up just a few times. The V gene is TRBV2, the J gene TRBJ2-7, with D hard to call. The V gene's germline CDR1 is SNHLY and CDR2 FYNNEI. The CDR3 runs 13 residues. The V end lost 4 bases, the J end lost 3 bases, and 10 bases lay between the germline ends. For the CDR3, the DNA is TGTGCCAGCAGTGTCGCTGTCAGCTACGAGCAGTACTTC. It encodes CASSVAVSYEQYF.

The chain recombines TRBV11-3 with TRBJ2-2; TRBD2 aligns across 10 bases. Germline V gene data show CDR1 as SGHNT and CDR2 as YENEEA. CDR3 length: 15 residues. After removal of 2 bases from V and 8 bases from J, the junction contained 5 bases not matched to a gene. The chain's CDR3 is CASSLFSGRRGELFF. Written as DNA, the CDR3 is TGTGCCAGCAGCTTATTTAGCGGGAGGCGGGGGGAGCTGTTTTTT.

The CDR3 region is CASSYGRSGNQPQHF. CDR3 bases: TGTGCCAGCAGTTACGGCAGGTCGGGCAATCAGCCCCAGCATTTT. This chain links TRBV6-5 with TRBJ1-5; the D is unclear. The CDR3 contains 15 residues. Trimming stripped 2 bases from V and 2 bases from J, with 10 bases between. CDR1 and CDR2 (germline): MNHEY, SVGAGI.

The sample holds a few counts of this clonotype. The CDR3 nucleotides read TGTGCCTGGGCTTCTCCGGGACTACCTAACGTCGGGGAGCTGTTTTTT. Translated: CAWASPGLPNVGELFF. The chain employs TRBV30 and TRBJ2-2; TRBD2 matches 7 bases. Germline assignment: CDR1 GTSNPN and CDR2 SVGIG (reference sequence). The CDR3 is 16 amino acids. V gave up 5 bases and J gave up 7 bases; unmatched junction bases: 16.

The V and J genes are TRBV5-1 and TRBJ1-2; D is ambiguous. Looked up from germline, CDR1 is SGHRS and CDR2 is YFSETQ. This CDR3 has 13 residues. Trimming took off 3 bases at V and 7 bases at J, with 13 bases between the two ends. In DNA form, the CDR3 reads TGCGCCAGCAGCTGGGCCCTCGTCGGTGGCTACACCTTC. This translates into CASSWALVGGYTF.

The chain links TRBV15 to TRBJ1-4, with a possible D match to TRBD1 (6 bases). The CDR3 length is 16 residues. V was cut by 0 bases and J by 2 bases, with 10 bases left in between. Germline assignment: CDR1 LNHNV and CDR2 YYDKDF (reference sequence). The CDR3 nucleotides read TGTGCCACCAGCAGAGATCCCGGGGGCACTAATGAAAAACTGTTTTTT. The encoded protein is CATSRDPGGTNEKLFF.